This T cell receptor beta chain came from a study of response to subunit inactivated influenza vaccine. The V end lost 5 bases, the J end lost 0 bases, and 17 bases lay between the germline ends. Germline lookup yields CDR1 MDHEN and CDR2 SYDVKM. This CDR3 has 16 amino acids. Each CDR3 protein is one row after TCRdb ran MiXCR on the RT-PCR reads. This sample has around 200,000 distinct CDR3 sequences; about 10% occur once, and the top ten carry about a tenth. Sequences were derived from non-naive T cells sorted from PBMCs, sampled on the day of vaccination. The chain is built from TRBV28 and TRBJ2-7; D might be TRBD2 (5 bases). The TCR sequence derives from a man aged 50 to 59 who received an inactivated influenza vaccine. The CDR3 bases are TGTGCCAGCAGTAACCCCCGGACTCACAGCTCCTACGAGCAGTACTTC. This translates into CASSNPRTHSSYEQYF.